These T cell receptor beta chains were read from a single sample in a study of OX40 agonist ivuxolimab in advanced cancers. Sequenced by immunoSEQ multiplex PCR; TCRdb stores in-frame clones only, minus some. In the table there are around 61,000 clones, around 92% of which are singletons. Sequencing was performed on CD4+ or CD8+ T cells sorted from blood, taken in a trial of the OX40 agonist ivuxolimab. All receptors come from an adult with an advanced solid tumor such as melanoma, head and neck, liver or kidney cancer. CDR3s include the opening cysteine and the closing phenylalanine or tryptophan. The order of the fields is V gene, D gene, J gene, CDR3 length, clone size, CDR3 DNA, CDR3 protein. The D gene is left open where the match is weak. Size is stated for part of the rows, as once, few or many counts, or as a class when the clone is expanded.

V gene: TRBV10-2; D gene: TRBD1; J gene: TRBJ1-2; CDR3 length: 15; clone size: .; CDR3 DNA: TGCGCCAGCGTTTTAGACAGGGGGCGCGACTATGGCTACACCTTC; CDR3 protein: CASVLDRGRDYGYTF
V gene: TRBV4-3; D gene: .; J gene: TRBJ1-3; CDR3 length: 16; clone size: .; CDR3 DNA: TGCGCCAGCAGCCAAGATCTAGGATCCTCTGGAAACACCATATATTTT; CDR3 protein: CASSQDLGSSGNTIYF
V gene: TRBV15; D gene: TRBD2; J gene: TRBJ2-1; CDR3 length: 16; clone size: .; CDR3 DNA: TGTGCCACCAGCCTCCGACTAGCGGGGGCCTACAATGAGCAGTTCTTC; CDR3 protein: CATSLRLAGAYNEQFF
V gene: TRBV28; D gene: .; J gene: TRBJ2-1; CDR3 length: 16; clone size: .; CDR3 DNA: TGTGCCAGCAGCCTCTATCCGGGGGCCTACTACAATGAGCAGTTCTTC; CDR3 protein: CASSLYPGAYYNEQFF
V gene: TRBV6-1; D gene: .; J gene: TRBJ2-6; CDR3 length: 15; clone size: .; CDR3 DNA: TGTGCCAGCAGTGAAGGGGGGACTGGGGCCAACGTCCTGACTTTC; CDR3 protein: CASSEGGTGANVLTF
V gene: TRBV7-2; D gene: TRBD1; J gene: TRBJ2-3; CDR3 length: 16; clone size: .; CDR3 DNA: TGTGCCAGCAGCTTAGCATCAGGGGGCGAAGGAGATACGCAGTATTTT; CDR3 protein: CASSLASGGEGDTQYF
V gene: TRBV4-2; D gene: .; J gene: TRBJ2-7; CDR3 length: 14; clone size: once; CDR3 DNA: TGTGCCAGCAGCCAAGAAATTCTAGCGCGCGAGCAGTACTTC; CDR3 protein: CASSQEILAREQYF
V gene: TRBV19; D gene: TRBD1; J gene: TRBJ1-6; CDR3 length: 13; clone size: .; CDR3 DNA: TGTGCCACCTCGGGACAGGCGAATTCACCCCTCCACTTT; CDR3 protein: CATSGQANSPLHF
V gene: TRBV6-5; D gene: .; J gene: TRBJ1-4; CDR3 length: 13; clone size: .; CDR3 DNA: TGTGCCAGCAGTTTACAGGAAGATGAAAAACTGTTTTTT; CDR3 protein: CASSLQEDEKLFF
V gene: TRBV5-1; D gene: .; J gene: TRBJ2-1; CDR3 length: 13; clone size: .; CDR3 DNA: TGCGCCAGCAGCGTTAACAGTGGCCATGAGCAGTTCTTC; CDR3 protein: CASSVNSGHEQFF
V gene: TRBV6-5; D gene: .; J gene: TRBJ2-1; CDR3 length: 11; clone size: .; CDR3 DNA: TGTGCCAGCAGTTACGGGGATGAGCAGTTCTTC; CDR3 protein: CASSYGDEQFF
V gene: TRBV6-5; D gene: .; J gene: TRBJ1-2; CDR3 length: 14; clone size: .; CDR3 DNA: TGTGCCAGCAACACAGGGCCCGGGCACTATGGCTACACCTTC; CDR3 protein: CASNTGPGHYGYTF
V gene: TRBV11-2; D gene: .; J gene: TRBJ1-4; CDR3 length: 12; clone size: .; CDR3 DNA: TGTGCCAGCAGGCGACCAGGGGAAAAACTGTTTTTT; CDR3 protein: CASRRPGEKLFF
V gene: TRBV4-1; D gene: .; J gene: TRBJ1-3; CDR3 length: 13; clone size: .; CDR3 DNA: TGCGCCAGCAGCCAACCGGGAGGAAACACCATATATTTT; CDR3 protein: CASSQPGGNTIYF
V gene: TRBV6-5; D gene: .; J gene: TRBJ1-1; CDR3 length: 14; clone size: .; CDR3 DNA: TGTGCCAGCAGTTACTCCCAGATGAACACTGAAGCTTTCTTT; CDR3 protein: CASSYSQMNTEAFF
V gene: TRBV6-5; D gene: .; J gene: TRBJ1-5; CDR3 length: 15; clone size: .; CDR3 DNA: TGTGCCAGCAGCCTACAGGGCGGTAGCAATCAGCCCCAGCATTTT; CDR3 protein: CASSLQGGSNQPQHF
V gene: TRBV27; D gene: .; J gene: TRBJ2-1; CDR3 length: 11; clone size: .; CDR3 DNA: TGTGCCAGCAGTCTTTACAATGAGCAGTTCTTC; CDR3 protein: CASSLYNEQFF
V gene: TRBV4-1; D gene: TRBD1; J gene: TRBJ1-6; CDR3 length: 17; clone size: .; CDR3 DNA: TGCGCCAGCAGCCAAGGTCTCCCGGGACAGGGGTCTTCACCCCTCCACTTT; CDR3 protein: CASSQGLPGQGSSPLHF
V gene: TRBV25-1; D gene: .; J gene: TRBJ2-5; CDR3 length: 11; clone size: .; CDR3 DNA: TGTGCCAGCAGGGTTCAAGAGACCCAGTACTTC; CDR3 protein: CASRVQETQYF
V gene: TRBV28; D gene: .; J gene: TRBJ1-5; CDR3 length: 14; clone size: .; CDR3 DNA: TGTGCCAGCAGTGGGCGGGTTTATAATCAGCCCCAGCATTTT; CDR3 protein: CASSGRVYNQPQHF
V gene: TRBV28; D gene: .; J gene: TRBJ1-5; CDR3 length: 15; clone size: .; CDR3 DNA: TGTGCCAGCAGTTCTCGAGTTTTGGGAGATCAGCCCCAGCATTTT; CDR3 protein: CASSSRVLGDQPQHF
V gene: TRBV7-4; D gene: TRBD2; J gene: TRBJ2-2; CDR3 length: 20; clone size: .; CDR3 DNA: TGTGCCAGCAGCTCCCACCCCCCGAAGATAGCGGGGGGGAACACCGGGGAGCTGTTTTTT; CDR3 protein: CASSSHPPKIAGGNTGELFF
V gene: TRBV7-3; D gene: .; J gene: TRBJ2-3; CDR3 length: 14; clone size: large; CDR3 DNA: TGTGCCAGCAGCCCGGGAACCCACACAGATACGCAGTATTTT; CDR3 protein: CASSPGTHTDTQYF
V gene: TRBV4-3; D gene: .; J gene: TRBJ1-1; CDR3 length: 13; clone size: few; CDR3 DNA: TGCGCCAGCAGCCAGGGGATGAACACTGAAGCTTTCTTT; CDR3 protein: CASSQGMNTEAFF
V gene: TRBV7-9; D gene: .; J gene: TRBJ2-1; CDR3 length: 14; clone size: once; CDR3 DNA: TGTGCCAGCAGCTGGGGCCGGGGCCTCAGTGAGCAGTTCTTC; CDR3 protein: CASSWGRGLSEQFF
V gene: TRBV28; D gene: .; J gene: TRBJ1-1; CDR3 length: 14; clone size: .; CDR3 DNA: TGTGCCAGCAGTCGGGGGTGGGGAAACACTGAAGCTTTCTTT; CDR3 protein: CASSRGWGNTEAFF
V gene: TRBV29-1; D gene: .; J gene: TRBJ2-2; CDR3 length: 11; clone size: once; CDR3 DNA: TGCAGCGTTAGGGTCACCGGGGAGCTGTTTTTT; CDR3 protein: CSVRVTGELFF
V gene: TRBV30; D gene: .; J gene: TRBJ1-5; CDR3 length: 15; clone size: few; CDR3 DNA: TGTGCCTGGAGCGACATGGACATGTTCAATCAGCCCCAGCATTTT; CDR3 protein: CAWSDMDMFNQPQHF
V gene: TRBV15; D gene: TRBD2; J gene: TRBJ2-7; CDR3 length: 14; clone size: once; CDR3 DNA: TGTGCCACCAGACCCCTAGGCGGGGGCTACGAGCAGTACTTC; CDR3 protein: CATRPLGGGYEQYF
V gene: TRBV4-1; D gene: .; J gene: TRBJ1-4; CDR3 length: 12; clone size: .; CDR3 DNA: TGCGCCAGCAGCCAAGATTGGGAAAAACTGTTTTTT; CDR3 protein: CASSQDWEKLFF
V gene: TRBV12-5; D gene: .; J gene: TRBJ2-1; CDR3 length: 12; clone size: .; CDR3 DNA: TGTGCTAGTGGTCTTGGACCAAGGGGGGAGTTCTTC; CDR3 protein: CASGLGPRGEFF
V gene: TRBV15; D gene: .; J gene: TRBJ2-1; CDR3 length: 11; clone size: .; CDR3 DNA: TGTGCCACCAGCAGTCTCGGTGAGCAGTTCTTC; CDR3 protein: CATSSLGEQFF
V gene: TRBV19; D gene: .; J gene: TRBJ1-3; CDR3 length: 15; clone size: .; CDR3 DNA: TGTGCCAGTAGTATCGACGGCTACTCTGGAAACACCATATATTTT; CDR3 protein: CASSIDGYSGNTIYF
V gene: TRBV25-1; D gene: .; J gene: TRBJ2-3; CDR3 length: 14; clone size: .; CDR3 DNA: TGTGCCAGCAGTGAATGGGATGGGTCAGATACGCAGTATTTT; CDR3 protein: CASSEWDGSDTQYF
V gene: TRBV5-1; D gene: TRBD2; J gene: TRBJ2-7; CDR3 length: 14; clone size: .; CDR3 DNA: TGCGCCAGCAGCGCCGGGGGGGGGATCTACGAGCAGTACTTC; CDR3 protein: CASSAGGGIYEQYF
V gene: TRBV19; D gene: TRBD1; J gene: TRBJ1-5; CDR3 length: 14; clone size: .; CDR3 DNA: TGTGCCAGTAGTATTGACAGGGAGAATCAGCCCCAGCATTTT; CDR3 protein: CASSIDRENQPQHF
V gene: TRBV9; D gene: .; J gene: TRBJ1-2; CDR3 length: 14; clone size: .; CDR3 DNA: TGTGCCAGCAGCGTTACTCGGGCTAACTATGGCTACACCTTC; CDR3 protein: CASSVTRANYGYTF
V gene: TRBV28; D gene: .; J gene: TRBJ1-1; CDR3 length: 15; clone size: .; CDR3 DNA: TGTGCCAGCAGCCCCGGAGGAACACTGAACACTGAAGCTTTCTTT; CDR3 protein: CASSPGGTLNTEAFF
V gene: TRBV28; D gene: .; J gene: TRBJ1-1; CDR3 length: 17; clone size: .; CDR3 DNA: TGTGCCAGCAGTTCCCCACTCCAAATGACAGAGAACACTGAAGCTTTCTTT; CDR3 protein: CASSSPLQMTENTEAFF
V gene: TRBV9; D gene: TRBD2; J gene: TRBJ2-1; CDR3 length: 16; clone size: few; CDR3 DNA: TGTGCCAGCAGCGGGCTGGGCGGGAGGGCCCTGTTTGAGCAGTTCTTC; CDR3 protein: CASSGLGGRALFEQFF
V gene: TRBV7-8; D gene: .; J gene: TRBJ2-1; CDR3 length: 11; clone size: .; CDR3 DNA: TGTGCCAGCACCTCCGTGGGTGAGCAGTTCTTC; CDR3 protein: CASTSVGEQFF
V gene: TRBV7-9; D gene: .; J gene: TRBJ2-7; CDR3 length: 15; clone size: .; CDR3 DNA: TGTGCCAGCATTCCTAAGGGTCCGAAAGGCAACGAGCAGTACTTC; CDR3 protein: CASIPKGPKGNEQYF
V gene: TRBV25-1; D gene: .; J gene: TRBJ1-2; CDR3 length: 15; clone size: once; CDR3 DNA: TGTGCCAGCACCGATGACACAGGGTTCGTGAATGGCTACACCTTC; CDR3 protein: CASTDDTGFVNGYTF
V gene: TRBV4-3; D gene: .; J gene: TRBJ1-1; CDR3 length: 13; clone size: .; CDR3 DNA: TGCGCCAGCAGCCAAGGGATGTATACTGAAGCTTTCTTT; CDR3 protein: CASSQGMYTEAFF
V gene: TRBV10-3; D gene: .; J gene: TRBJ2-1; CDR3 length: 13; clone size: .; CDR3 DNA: TGTGCCATCCGGGAGCGAGGTCACAATGAGCAGTTCTTC; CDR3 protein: CAIRERGHNEQFF
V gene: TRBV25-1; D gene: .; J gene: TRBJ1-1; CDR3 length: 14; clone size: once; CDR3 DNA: TGTGCCAGCAGTGAATTCGGGGGAGGCACTGAAGCTTTCTTT; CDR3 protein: CASSEFGGGTEAFF
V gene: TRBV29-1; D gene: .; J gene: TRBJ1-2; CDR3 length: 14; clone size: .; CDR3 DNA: TGCAGCGTTGAAGAAGGTAGGGCATCGGGAGGCTACACCTTC; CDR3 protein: CSVEEGRASGGYTF
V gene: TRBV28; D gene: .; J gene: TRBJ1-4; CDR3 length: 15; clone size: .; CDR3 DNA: TGTGCCAGCAGTCATACAGGGAGGGCTACTGAAAAACTGTTTTTT; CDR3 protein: CASSHTGRATEKLFF
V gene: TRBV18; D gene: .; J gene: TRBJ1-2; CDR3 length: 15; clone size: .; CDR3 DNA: TGTGCCAGCTCACCACCCCTGCCTAGAAACTATGGCTACACCTTC; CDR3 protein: CASSPPLPRNYGYTF
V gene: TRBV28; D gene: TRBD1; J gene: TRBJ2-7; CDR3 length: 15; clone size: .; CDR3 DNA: TGTGCCAGCAGTCCAACAGGGGCAAGCTCCTACGAGCAGTACTTC; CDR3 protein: CASSPTGASSYEQYF
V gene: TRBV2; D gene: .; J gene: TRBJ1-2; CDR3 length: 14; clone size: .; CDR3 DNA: TGTGCCAGCAGGTCCCCCCGCAGGGTCGATGGCTACACCTTC; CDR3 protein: CASRSPRRVDGYTF
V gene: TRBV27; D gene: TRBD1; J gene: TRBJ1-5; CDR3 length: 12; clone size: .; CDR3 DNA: TGTGCCAGCTGGGACAGCGGGCAGCCCCAGCATTTT; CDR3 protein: CASWDSGQPQHF